The present entry profiles one T cell receptor beta chain with its context. The clone's antigen remains unknown. No base-level quality is on record; no much larger clone is a single base apart. CDR1 MDHEN and CDR2 SYDVKM were looked up in the germline V gene. The CDR3 numbers 13 residues from cysteine through phenylalanine. Only the CDR3 part of the read is kept: 39 bases, read in frame from the first base. The V end loses 10 bases and the J end loses 2 bases, and a stretch of 13 bases separates them. The donors were healthy, HIV-negative adults who had no recently reported acute infections or vaccinations. Only Caucasian adults living in Nashville, Tennessee, USA were represented among the donors. CD4+ T cells were enriched through magnetic negative selection, after which naive cells were positively selected on CD45RA and the remaining negative fraction served as the memory subset. After blood collection by leukapheresis, PBMCs were isolated using Ficoll-Histopaque density gradient centrifugation and then cryopreserved in the vapor phase of liquid nitrogen. Analytical flow cytometry was used to check the purity and quantity of every magnetically sorted T cell population. Genomic DNA was isolated from each sorted fraction and quantified by UV absorbance on a Nanodrop 2000c.

TCR CDR3 regions were amplified from genomic DNA by multiplex PCR using the deep immunoSEQ assay. Genomic DNA extracted from each cell subset was distributed evenly over all wells of several immunoSEQ 96-well plates, and each plate served as one replicate. For sorted subsets, about 210 ng of genomic DNA, equivalent to some 30,000 T cell genomes, went into each replicate PCR. The purified libraries were quantified using a Qubit 3.0 fluorometer, sized with a Bioanalyzer 2100, and then quantified again using the KAPA Library Quantification kit. Each immunoSEQ 96-well plate was sequenced on its own single-read 150-cycle Illumina NextSeq 550 flow cell. The authors processed their data as follows. The immunoSEQ output contained only junctional sequences without quality scores, so filtering could not match that applied to full-length reads. To assign V/J genes and CDR3, sequences were annotated against IMGT germline references using PyIR, a Python wrapper for IgBLAST v1.9. Reads were filtered out if the reads had weak V/J assignments (E-value above 1e-6), no CDR3, stop codons, out-of-frame junctions, or ambiguous translated residues. A V3J clonotype was defined by an identical inferred V gene, J gene, and CDR3 amino acid sequence. The percentage overlap between two repertoires was calculated by dividing the number of shared unique clonotypes by the size of the smaller repertoire. RTK rarefaction, the Chao1 estimator, and Recon v2.1 estimates of unobserved clonotypes were used to assess repertoire richness. Generation probabilities were computed with OLGA for all TCRbeta clonotypes obtained by the gDNA method from four donors. What TCRdb holds here is the immuneACCESS table cut down to in-frame rearrangements. Part of the clones is not present; checked against another copy, under half of the missing clones reflect an unresolved V gene, and the others are unexplained. Clone size and the V and J calls come from that table; the DNA yielded D and trimming. The sample table holds roughly 530,000 clones, of which 90% to 97% were seen once. The ten largest clones represent approximately 0.06% of the sample.

This sample was taken from a study of shared clonotypes between healthy human individuals (dated by TCRdb to the early 2020s). Background on the whole study: The cohort included a few men and a couple of women between 18 and 49 years of age. Leukapheresis yielded between about 0.94 and 9.5 billion PBMCs per donor. For each donor, CD4 naive and CD4 memory were each run on three plates, CD8 naive on two plates, and CD8 memory on one plate. To increase sequencing depth and limit assay-specific biases, different laboratories used diverse techniques to prepare libraries and sequence TCR repertoires. The study deeply sequenced blood TCR repertoires of five healthy adults to estimate repertoire size and the extent of clonotype sharing between individuals. Study-wide conclusions, independent of this receptor: Pairwise subsampling led to the expectation that sequencing depth would affect the degree of clonotype sharing among donors. Clonotypes shared by all four sorted-subset donors showed higher generation probabilities than non-shared clonotypes. Because the study included only a small number of donors, the genetic and exposure-history diversity represented was limited. Even with the large sequencing depth, rarefaction of the sorted-subset datasets indicated that sequencing was incomplete. Approximately 5% of naive CD4, 3.5% of naive CD8, around 2.3% of memory CD4, and approximately 0.39% of memory CD8 clonotypes were shared across several donors. Sampling was limited to blood, and TCR repertoires in tissue likely differ from TCR repertoires in blood. Larger estimated clonotype richness was generally found for naive subsets than for memory subsets.

The receptor chain draws on TRBV28 and TRBJ2-3; a tentative D call is TRBD1 (5 bases match). This receptor was obtained from a woman aged 25 to 39 in good health. The specimen sequenced was naive CD4+ T cells sorted from blood. The sample's cell subset or site label is to be understood as: CD45RA+ positively selected. The DNA reads as follows: TGTGCCACCAGAGGACATATCACAGATACGCAGTATTTT. This codes for CATRGHITDTQYF.